The 9 T cell receptor beta chains below come from one sample, sequenced in a study of tumor and adjacent non-tumor tissue in lung cancer. The template was RNA from unsorted bulk tissue. Distant lung tissue was collected more than 3 cm away from the tumor edge. Three rounds of nested PCR, following a modified ARM-PCR protocol, produced the TCRbeta library. A single record per CDR3 protein comes from TCRdb applying MiXCR to the multiplex PCR reads. The sample includes almost 75,000 distinct CDR3 sequences, approximately 71% of them seen just once. The sample consisted of distant non-tumor lung tissue. The receptors originated from a woman aged 50 to 65 with non-small cell lung cancer.

This clonotype was counted a few times. A junction boundary mismatches the germline segment, possibly from a read error. The rearrangement uses TRBV6-5 and TRBJ2-5; the match to TRBD2 covers 14 bases. The CDR3 is 18 residues long. Germline V CDR1 and CDR2: MNHEY, SVGAGI. CDR3 loop: CASSYSHPGLAGDEIQYF. The CDR3 coding sequence is TGTGCCAGCAGTTACTCTCATCCGGGACTAGCGGGAGATGAGATCCAGTACTTC.

Turning to this clonotype: A much larger clone differs by one base, so this may be a read error. This sequence joins TRBV20-1 and TRBJ2-7; D unresolved. Trimming took 3 bases from V and 7 from J, leaving 19 bases between them. From germline, CDR1 is DFQATT and CDR2 SNEGSKA (reference sequence). The CDR3 totals 14 residues. CDR3 amino acids: CSASILSAAREQYF. CDR3 DNA: TGCAGTGCTAGCATCTTGTCAGCCGCTCGAGAGCAGTACTTC.

This clonotype was seen repeatedly, ten times or more. The rearrangement uses TRBV11-2 and TRBJ2-5; maybe TRBD2 (6 bases). The germline V and J ends were trimmed by 2 bases and 2 bases, with 21 bases remaining between them. The CDR3 length is 18 residues. Germline CDR1 SGHAT, CDR2 FQNNGV. CDR3 sequence: CASSLKGSGYPLQETQYF. Here the CDR3 DNA reads TGTGCCAGCAGCTTAAAGGGTAGCGGATACCCTTTGCAAGAGACCCAGTACTTC.

This chain connects TRBV12-5 to TRBJ2-7; the match to TRBD1 covers 8 bases. The V and J ends lost 11 bases and 3 bases, in that order; junction bases with no gene match: 12. CDR1 and CDR2 from the germline V gene are LGHNT and FRNRAP. This CDR3 has 14 residues. CDR3 DNA: TGTGCTGATGGTTTGGTACAGGGGGACTACGAGCAGTACTTC. Its translation: CADGLVQGDYEQYF.

In the case of this clonotype: This sequence may be a read error, since a much larger clone differs from it by one base. V and J are TRBV5-6 and TRBJ2-4; possible D gene TRBD2, 5 bases. The CDR3 has 16 amino acids. Germline CDR1 is SGHDT and CDR2 is YYEEEE. The germline V and J ends were trimmed by 3 bases and 3 bases, with 16 bases remaining between them. The CDR3 DNA follows: TGTGCCAGCAGCTCCTGGAACCCACTAGTCAAAAACATTCAGTACTTC. Its protein is CASSSWNPLVKNIQYF. The entire variable domain, with the rest obtained from reference TRBV5-6 and TRBJ2-4, is as follows: DAGVTQSPTHLIKTRGQQVTLRCSPKSGHDTVSWYQQALGQGPQFIFQYYEEEERQRGNFPDRFSGHQFPNYSSELNVNALLLGDSALYLCASSSWNPLVKNIQYFGAGTRLSVL.

The CDR3 nucleotides read TGTGCCAGCCGACTAGCGGGAGTCCCCAGGGAGCTGTTTTTT. Amino acids: CASRLAGVPRELFF. The chain links TRBV28 to TRBJ2-2; TRBD2 matches at 12 bases. The CDR3 consists of 14 residues. V was pared by 8 bases and J by 9 bases, with 7 bases of the junction left unmatched. Germline values: CDR1 MDHEN, CDR2 SYDVKM.

Ten or more counts support this clonotype. The V call is TRBV6-2 or TRBV6-3, the J call TRBJ2-3; the D is unclear. This CDR3 comprises 14 residues. In germline, CDR1 is MNHEY, CDR2 SVGEGT. Trimming shortened V by 0 bases and J by 0 bases, and 4 bases separated the two germline ends. CDR3: CASSYSDSTDTQYF. DNA for the CDR3: TGTGCCAGCAGTTACTCAGATAGCACAGATACGCAGTATTTT.

Details on this clonotype: One end of the junction varies from germline; a read error may be responsible. The genes are TRBV28 and TRBJ2-3; 12 positions agree with TRBD2. Per the germline V gene, CDR1 is MDHEN and CDR2 is SYDVKM. CDR3 length: 16 residues. CDR3 in DNA: TGTCCCAGTGGACTAGCGGGGACCCCTAGCACAGATACGCAGTATTTT. It is translated as CPSGLAGTPSTDTQYF.

As to this clonotype: Germline is not matched at one junction end, which may reflect a read error. The V gene is TRBV13, the J gene TRBJ2-7; D unresolved. This CDR3 has 14 residues. Germline CDR1 and CDR2: PRHDT and FYEKMQ (reference sequence). CDR3: CTSSQGAGSYGQYF. Written as DNA, the CDR3 is TGTACCAGCAGTCAAGGCGCAGGCTCCTACGGGCAGTACTTC.